A single sample gave rise to the 18 T cell receptor beta chains below, sequenced in a study of breast tumors, draining lymph nodes, adjacent tissues. TCRdb independently ran MiXCR on the multiplex PCR reads; one entry per CDR3 protein. The sample includes approximately 88,000 distinct CDR3 sequences, more than 25% seen only once; the top ten take 8.1%. Breast cancer patients provided tissue from their axillary draining lymph nodes. Sequencing was done on a sample of axillary lymph node tissue. Source of these receptors: a female donor with breast cancer. Some clones in this sample may be carry-over from other donors' samples.

This clonotype was observed a handful of times. V and J are TRBV4-1 and TRBJ1-1, with 7 bases aligning to TRBD1. Germline V gives CDR1 MGHRA, CDR2 YSYEKL. CDR3 length: 16 residues. V lost 2 bases, J lost 0 bases, and 6 bases stayed unmatched. This CDR3 reads CASSQFPGQMNTEAFF. The DNA of the CDR3 is TGCGCCAGCAGCCAATTCCCGGGACAGATGAACACTGAAGCTTTCTTT.

On this clonotype: A much larger clonotype is one base distant, so this may be a read error. This chain links TRBV14 with TRBJ1-2, with D perhaps TRBD1 (5 bases). The CDR3 sequence is 13 residues long. Germline assignment: CDR1 SGHDN and CDR2 FVKESK. CDR3 in DNA: TGTGCCAGCAGCCAAGGAGGGGACTATGGCTACGCCTTC. It specifies CASSQGGDYGYAF.

This clonotype was seen many times. This chain joins TRBV6-1 and TRBJ2-7; 7 bases match TRBD2. The V gene end was trimmed by 6 bases and the J gene end by 3 bases; junction bases not matched to a gene: 11. Germline assignment: CDR1 MNHNS and CDR2 SASEGT. The CDR3 spans 15 residues. CDR3 sequence (DNA): TGTGCCAGCAGGCCCGGCCCAGCGGGACGCTACGAGCAGTACTTC. Its translation is CASRPGPAGRYEQYF.

About this clonotype itself: This sequence may be a read error, since a much larger clone differs from it by one base. The V and J genes are TRBV5-1 and TRBJ2-1; 9 positions match TRBD1. The CDR3 runs 15 residues. The germline V gene has CDR1 SGHRS and CDR2 YFSETQ. V lost 4 bases, J lost 6 bases, and 8 bases stayed unmatched. CDR3: CASSPGQGSTNEQFF. In nucleotides, the CDR3 is TGCGCCAGCAGCCCGGGACAGGGCAGCACCAATGAGCAGTTCTTC.

This clonotype was seen repeatedly, ten times or more. CDR3 bases: TGTGCCAGCAGCTACAAGTACCAGCCCCAGCATTTT. Amino acid sequence: CASSYKYQPQHF. J is TRBJ1-5 and V is TRBV13, with unresolved D. The CDR3 sequence is 12 residues long. Germline CDR1 PRHDT, CDR2 FYEKMQ (reference sequence). The V and J ends lost 4 bases and 7 bases respectively, with 8 bases between them.

This clonotype showed up many times. The chain couples TRBV11-3 to TRBJ1-2, with 8 positions matching TRBD1. Unmatched junction bases numbered 9, after V lost 5 bases and J lost 4 bases. This CDR3 region has 15 residues. Germline V gives CDR1 SGHNT, CDR2 YENEEA. CDR3 DNA sequence: TGTGCCAGCAGCCCCCGGTCGGGGACAGGCTATGGCTACACCTTC. This sequence encodes CASSPRSGTGYGYTF.

V gene TRBV10-3 combines with J gene TRBJ1-5; no clear D gene. There are 15 residues in the CDR3. Germline V gene sequence: CDR1 ENHRY, CDR2 SYGVKD. V lost 2 bases to trimming and J lost 5 bases, with 13 bases between them. The CDR3 sequence: CAISETPSTDQPQHF. CDR3 in DNA: TGTGCCATCAGTGAGACCCCATCCACAGATCAGCCCCAGCATTTT.

This clonotype has at least ten counts. The chain couples TRBV6-6 to TRBJ2-7; D unresolved. The germline V gene has CDR1 MNHNY and CDR2 SVGAGI (reference sequence). The CDR3 runs 15 residues. Trimming pared 5 bases from V and 0 bases from J, leaving 14 bases between. CDR3 DNA: TGTGCCAGCAGTCCGACCATGGCCGACTCCTACGAGCAGTACTTC. It codes for CASSPTMADSYEQYF.

For this clonotype: One end of the junction does not line up with germline, which may come from a read error. V usage is TRBV7-3 and J usage is TRBJ2-1; TRBD1 or TRBD2 may be the D gene (5 bases each). Germline CDR1 and CDR2: SGHTA and FQGTGA. The CDR3 has 15 residues. This chain's CDR3 is CASSLQRGSHNEQLF. The CDR3 DNA reads as TGTGCCAGCAGCTTACAGAGGGGATCCCACAATGAGCAGCTCTTC. The whole variable domain, remainder taken from reference TRBV7-3 and TRBJ2-1, is GAGVSQTPSNKVTEKGKYVELRCDPISGHTALYWYRQSLGQGPEFLIYFQGTGAADDSGLPNDRFFAVRPEGSVSTLKIQRTERGDSAVYLCASSLQRGSHNEQLFGPGTRLTVL.

Turning to this clonotype: With a much larger clone just one base away, this may be a read error. The chain combines TRBV7-6 with TRBJ2-3, with D unclear. This CDR3 has 13 residues. Germline lookup yields CDR1 SGHVS and CDR2 FNYEAQ. V lost 5 bases and J 1 base, leaving 7 bases between the germline ends. The CDR3 DNA is TGTGCCAGCAGCGTACGTGGCACAGATACGCAGTATTTT. It is translated as CASSVRGTDTQYF.

This clonotype occurred many times. The chain employs TRBV15 and TRBJ1-3, with D unresolved. The CDR3 has 14 amino acids. Germline lookup yields CDR1 LNHNV and CDR2 YYDKDF (reference sequence). Trimming pared 0 bases from V and 2 bases from J, leaving 5 bases between. CDR3 residues: CATSRDQTGNTIYF. CDR3 nucleotides: TGTGCCACCAGCAGAGATCAAACTGGAAACACCATATATTTT.

This chain's CDR3 is CSARDLAGWGINEQYF. DNA for the CDR3: TGCAGTGCTAGAGACTTAGCGGGATGGGGCATCAATGAGCAGTATTTT. The genes are TRBV20-1 and TRBJ2-3; 8 bases are a match to TRBD2. The CDR3 totals 16 residues. Germline loops: CDR1 DFQATT, CDR2 SNEGSKA (reference sequence). Losses at the gene ends were 0 bases for V and 11 bases for J; bases not matched to a gene: 16.

The chain uses TRBV7-9 and TRBJ1-2; no reliable D call. The CDR3 covers 9 residues. CDR1 is SEHNR and CDR2 is FQNEAQ in the germline V gene (reference sequence). Deletions cut 11 bases from V and 4 bases from J, with 5 bases between. The CDR3 coding sequence is TGTGCCGGCCCCTATGGCTACACCTTC. Residues: CAGPYGYTF.

This clonotype was seen at least ten times. J is TRBJ2-2 and V is TRBV29-1; the D is unclear. Trimming took 6 bases from V and 5 from J, leaving 16 bases between them. CDR1 is SQVTM and CDR2 is ANQGSEA in the germline V gene. This CDR3 comprises 14 residues. The CDR3 sequence: CSVMTQAMTGELFF. CDR3 nucleotides: TGCAGCGTGATGACTCAAGCAATGACCGGGGAGCTGTTTTTT.

The chain uses TRBV19 and TRBJ1-1, with D hard to call. CDR1 is LNHDA and CDR2 is SQIVND in the germline V gene (reference sequence). The CDR3 is 15 amino acids. V shed 3 bases and J shed 6 bases, with 17 bases lying between them. The CDR3 nucleotides read TGTGCCAGTAGTATGGTTACGTATGGCGGGGCTGAAGCTTTCTTT. This encodes CASSMVTYGGAEAFF.

This rearrangement joins TRBV5-5 to TRBJ2-7, with D uncertain. The length of the CDR3 is 16 residues. V shed 4 bases and J shed 1 base, with 18 bases lying between them. The germline V gene has CDR1 SGHKS and CDR2 YYEKEE (reference sequence). Written as DNA, the CDR3 is TGTGCCAGCAGCCAAGAACTCAGAGCATCTTCCTACGAGCAGTACTTC. Translated: CASSQELRASSYEQYF.

This clonotype was detected many times. V gene TRBV11-2 combines with J gene TRBJ2-5; 7 nucleotides match TRBD1. With V trimmed by 5 bases and J by 1 base, 7 bases remained unmatched. The germline V gene encodes CDR1 SGHAT and CDR2 FQNNGV. CDR3 length equals 15 residues. In DNA, the CDR3 is TGTGCCAGCAGCACGGGACAGACGATCCAAGAGACCCAGTACTTC. Translated: CASSTGQTIQETQYF.

This clonotype was counted ten times or more. This sequence joins TRBV7-9 and TRBJ1-5; D not resolved. There are 16 residues in the CDR3. Looked up from germline, CDR1 is SEHNR and CDR2 is FQNEAQ (reference sequence). V gave up 1 base and J gave up 0 bases, with 10 bases separating them. The CDR3 DNA follows: TGTGCCAGCAGCTTAGGAGGACTGGATAGCAATCAGCCCCAGCATTTT. It specifies CASSLGGLDSNQPQHF.